A selection of T cell receptor beta chains follows, all from one sample in a study of blood T cell repertoires in COVID-19. TCRdb's table, derived via immunoSEQ multiplex PCR, lists solely in-frame clones and lacks some. Of about 69,000 clones in the sample, roughly 79% were seen once. Sequenced sample: peripheral blood. The receptors come from a human donor in a cohort sampled during active COVID-19. The CDR3 runs from the conserved cysteine through the conserved F or W. The D gene is left open where the match is weak. For some rows the clone size is stated as once, few or many, or as a class when expanded; others skip it.

J,V,size,D,DNA,CDR3
TRBJ1-6,TRBV25-1,.,.,TGTGCCAGCAGTGGGGCTTACTTAGGTTCACCCCTCCACTTT,CASSGAYLGSPLHF
TRBJ1-5,TRBV13,.,TRBD1,TGTGCCAGCAGCCGACAGGGCGGTCGGAATCAGCCCCAGCATTTT,CASSRQGGRNQPQHF
TRBJ1-1,TRBV18,.,TRBD1,TGTGCCAGCTCAGTTACGGGACAGGACACTGAAGCTTTCTTT,CASSVTGQDTEAFF
TRBJ2-5,TRBV9,.,.,TGTGCCAGCAGTCATAGATTGGAAGAGACCCAGTACTTC,CASSHRLEETQYF
TRBJ2-7,TRBV18,.,.,TGTGCCAGCTCACCACCTGGGGGGATCTACGAGCAGTACTTC,CASSPPGGIYEQYF
TRBJ2-6,TRBV13,.,.,TGTGCCAGCAGCAAAGGCGGAGGGGGCTCCTTGTCTGGGGCCAACGTCCTGACTTTC,CASSKGGGGSLSGANVLTF
TRBJ2-7,TRBV25-1,.,.,TGTGCCAGCAGTGACGGGTCATCCTACGAGCAGTACTTC,CASSDGSSYEQYF
TRBJ1-6,TRBV24-1,.,TRBD1,TGTGCCACCAGTGTGCAGCCGGGACAGTTTGACTATAATTCACCCCTCCACTTT,CATSVQPGQFDYNSPLHF
TRBJ1-5,TRBV18,few,TRBD1,TGTGCCAGCTCACCAGGGGTCGGGACAGGAGATACTCAGCCCCAGCATTTT,CASSPGVGTGDTQPQHF
TRBJ1-1,TRBV6-1,.,.,TGTGCCAGCAGTGAAGAGGGGGGGGGGGGAGTCGCGGCTTTCTTT,CASSEEGGGGVAAFF
TRBJ1-6,TRBV6-6,.,TRBD1,TGTGCCAGCAGACAACGCGACAGGGAGTATTCACCCCTCCACTTT,CASRQRDREYSPLHF
TRBJ1-2,TRBV19,once,TRBD1,TGTGCCAGTAGTGGTACCGGGACAGGAGGGAGAAGGGGCTACACCTTC,CASSGTGTGGRRGYTF
TRBJ1-5,TRBV5-5,.,TRBD1,TGTGCCAGCAGCCAGGGACAGGGAAATCAGCCCCAGCATTTT,CASSQGQGNQPQHF
TRBJ1-5,TRBV10-3,.,TRBD1,TGTGCCACCGCAGGGGGCGATCAGCCCCAGCATTTT,CATAGGDQPQHF
TRBJ1-1,TRBV5-4,.,.,TGTGCCAGCAGCTTCTTCGACAGGAACACTGAAGCTTTCTTT,CASSFFDRNTEAFF
TRBJ2-7,TRBV5-1,.,.,TGCGCCAGCAGCCGGACAGTAACCTACGAGCAGTACTTC,CASSRTVTYEQYF
TRBJ2-1,TRBV24-1,few,TRBD2,TGTGCCACCAGTGATCCTAGCGGGGCCTACAATGAGCAGTTCTTC,CATSDPSGAYNEQFF
TRBJ2-2,TRBV9,.,.,TGTGCCAGCAGCGGACTCCAGGGGAACTTCGGCACCGGGGAGCTGTTTTTT,CASSGLQGNFGTGELFF
TRBJ2-7,TRBV5-1,.,TRBD1,TGCGCCAGCAAGGACAGGGGAGACGAGCAGTACTTC,CASKDRGDEQYF
TRBJ2-7,TRBV2,.,TRBD2,TGTGCCAGCAGTGGGACTAGCGGGGGGGCTGGGGAGCAGTACTTC,CASSGTSGGAGEQYF
TRBJ2-5,TRBV2,.,TRBD1,TGTGCCAGCAGTGAATATAGGGGGCTCTTAAAGGAGACCCAGTACTTC,CASSEYRGLLKETQYF
TRBJ1-4,TRBV28,.,.,TGTGCCAGCAGGGCCATTAATGAAAAACTGTTTTTT,CASRAINEKLFF
TRBJ2-5,TRBV3-1/TRBV3-2,.,TRBD2,TGTGCCAGCAGCCAAGGCGGGGGGGCCCTTGGAGAGACCCAGTACTTC,CASSQGGGALGETQYF
TRBJ2-7,TRBV4-1,few,.,TGCGCCAGCAGCCTTGCTCAGGGGACACACTACGAGCAGTACTTC,CASSLAQGTHYEQYF
TRBJ1-1,TRBV5-4,.,.,TGTGCCAGCAGCTTGGCAACCCAGGGGAACACTGAAGCTTTCTTT,CASSLATQGNTEAFF
TRBJ1-3,TRBV11-3,few,TRBD1,TGTGCCAGCAGCCCTGGACAGGGCCCAGGAAACACCATATATTTT,CASSPGQGPGNTIYF
TRBJ1-2,TRBV7-2,once,.,TGTGCCAGCAGCTGGAAGGGGGAGGGTTACACCTTC,CASSWKGEGYTF
TRBJ2-7,TRBV18,.,TRBD1,TGTGCCAGCTCACGGACAGGGGGGGACGAGCAGTACTTC,CASSRTGGDEQYF
TRBJ2-7,TRBV5-6,.,.,TGTGCCAGCATCCTGGAGGGAGGTGTCGACGAGCAGTACTTC,CASILEGGVDEQYF
TRBJ2-5,TRBV5-1,.,TRBD1,TGCGCCAGCAGCGCGAATACCGGGACAGGGGGCCAAGAGACCCAGTACTTC,CASSANTGTGGQETQYF
TRBJ1-1,TRBV5-5,.,.,TGTGCCAGCAGCCTGACGACGGGGGACACTGAAGCTTTCTTT,CASSLTTGDTEAFF
TRBJ2-5,TRBV6-2/TRBV6-3,.,TRBD2,TGTGCCAGCAGTCCCTTCCTACTAGCGGGGAACCAAGAGACCCAGTACTTC,CASSPFLLAGNQETQYF
TRBJ2-7,TRBV6-5,few,TRBD1,TGTGCCAGCAGTTACTATGGGACAGGGTACGAGCAGTACTTC,CASSYYGTGYEQYF
TRBJ1-3,TRBV7-9,.,TRBD1,TGTGCCAGCAGATCCTCGGGACAGGGGAAGACCATATATTTT,CASRSSGQGKTIYF
TRBJ2-3,TRBV27,.,TRBD1,TGTGCCAGCAGTGACAGGGCTGGGAGCACAGATACGCAGTATTTT,CASSDRAGSTDTQYF
TRBJ1-2,TRBV6-6,.,.,TGTGCCGCGGGGACGGGTAACTATGGCTACACCTTC,CAAGTGNYGYTF
TRBJ2-5,TRBV18,.,TRBD1,TGTGCCAGCTCACGCTCGACAGGGGAAGAGACCCAGTACTTC,CASSRSTGEETQYF
TRBJ2-3,TRBV5-1,few,TRBD2,TGCGCCAGCAGGTCGGCGGGAGGGAGCACAGATACGCAGTATTTT,CASRSAGGSTDTQYF
TRBJ2-3,TRBV19,.,TRBD1,TGTGCCAGTAGTGATACCGGGACAGACCTAGATACGCAGTATTTT,CASSDTGTDLDTQYF
TRBJ2-1,TRBV10-3,once,TRBD2,TGTGCCATCAGTGACTCGAGCGGGGGGGCCAATGAGCAGTTCTTC,CAISDSSGGANEQFF
TRBJ1-5,TRBV28,.,TRBD1,TGTGCCAGCAGGACAGGGGGGACTCAGCCCCAGCATTTT,CASRTGGTQPQHF
TRBJ2-5,TRBV24-1,.,.,TGTGCCACCTCGGAGGGGGAGACCCAGTACTTC,CATSEGETQYF
TRBJ1-5,TRBV6-5,.,.,TGTGCCAGCACCACGACTGGGGGGATGGGTCAGCCCCAGCATTTT,CASTTTGGMGQPQHF
TRBJ2-7,TRBV5-4,.,TRBD1,TGTGCCAGCAGTTCAGGGGGCTCCTACGAGCAGTACTTC,CASSSGGSYEQYF
TRBJ2-7,TRBV7-7,.,TRBD1,TGTGCTAGCAGCCATCCGGGACAGGGGATCTACGAGCAGTACTTC,CASSHPGQGIYEQYF
TRBJ1-2,TRBV6-5,.,TRBD1,TGTGCCAGCAGTTACTCGGCACAGGGGTCCCTAGGCTACACCTTC,CASSYSAQGSLGYTF
TRBJ2-3,TRBV19,.,TRBD2,TGTGCCTCGACCCCGGGGACTATCGCAGATACGCAGTATTTT,CASTPGTIADTQYF
TRBJ2-5,TRBV29-1,once,.,TGCAGCGTCCGAGCTGGGCGTACCCAAGAGACCCAGTACTTC,CSVRAGRTQETQYF
TRBJ1-1,TRBV11-2,few,.,TGTGCCAGCAGCTTAGCCCCTATGAACACTGAAGCTTTCTTT,CASSLAPMNTEAFF
TRBJ2-1,TRBV5-1,.,TRBD2,TGCGCCAGCAGCTTTGGTAGCGGGACCAATGAGCAGTTCTTC,CASSFGSGTNEQFF
TRBJ1-4,TRBV7-9,.,.,TGTGCCAGCAGCCTGGGACACTCTAATGAAAAACTGTTTTTT,CASSLGHSNEKLFF
TRBJ1-5,TRBV19,.,.,TGTGCCAGTAGTATAGAGGCAGGGTATGGCAATCAGCCCCAGCATTTT,CASSIEAGYGNQPQHF
TRBJ1-1,TRBV28,once,.,TGTGCCAGCAGTTTATATTATCAGACTGAAGCTTTCTTT,CASSLYYQTEAFF
TRBJ1-6,TRBV5-4,.,.,TGTGCCAGCAGCTTGGACAGGGTTAATTCACCCCTCCACTTT,CASSLDRVNSPLHF
TRBJ2-2,TRBV5-1,.,.,TGCGCCAGCAGCGTCCCGGGGGCGAACACCGGGGAGCTGTTTTTT,CASSVPGANTGELFF
TRBJ2-2,TRBV5-4,.,TRBD1,TGTGCCAGCAGCCTGACAGGGCAGGTCACCGGGGAGCTGTTTTTT,CASSLTGQVTGELFF
TRBJ1-3,TRBV10-1,few,.,TGCGCCAGCAGTGGAGGCCCGGTTCGCTCTGGAAACACCATATATTTT,CASSGGPVRSGNTIYF
TRBJ1-1,TRBV4-1,.,.,TGCGCCAGCAGCCGACAGGTGGGGGACACTGAAGCTTTCTTT,CASSRQVGDTEAFF
TRBJ1-4,TRBV6-5,.,.,TGTGCCAGCGGTCGCCAGGCTAATGAAAAACTGTTTTTT,CASGRQANEKLFF
TRBJ2-1,TRBV10-1,.,.,TGCGCCAGCAGTGGAGCGTACAATGAGCAGTTCTTC,CASSGAYNEQFF